This entry lists 20 T cell receptor beta chains sequenced from one sample in a study of T-cell reconstitution after alpha-beta-depleted transplantation in children (dated by TCRdb to between 2015 and 2016). Library construction relied on PCR. Sequencer: Illumina HiSeq 2500. TCR libraries were prepared with molecular barcoding, using unique molecular identifiers to normalize TCRbeta repertoire quantification. The raw public data were reprocessed by TCRdb itself: fastp quality trimming at Q25, MiXCR clonotype calling, in-frame beta chains only. One record per CDR3 amino acid sequence lists the most common genes and DNA. The sample contains some 490,000 distinct CDR3 sequences, approximately 13% of them found a single time. The top ten clonotypes cover about 5.6% of the sample. The starting material was PBMCs from the stem cell graft donor, obtained from the stem cell graft. Receptors were obtained from a human donor who donated a stem cell graft to a child with combined immunodeficiency.

In its sample, this clonotype was seen a few times. This rearrangement joins TRBV6-2 or TRBV6-3 to TRBJ2-1, with 15 bases lining up with TRBD2. This CDR3 is built from 17 residues. Trimming removed 2 bases from V and 4 bases from J; junction bases left unmatched: 3. CDR1 and CDR2 (germline): MNHEY, SVGEGT. CDR3 in amino acids: CASSYPGLAGGYNEQFF. The CDR3 region has the DNA TGTGCCAGCAGTTACCCGGGACTAGCGGGGGGTTACAATGAGCAGTTCTTC.

DNA for the CDR3: TGTGCCATCAGTGATACCGGGACAGGGGGCCCTTCTGGGGCCAACGTCCTGACTTTC. Protein: CAISDTGTGGPSGANVLTF. J is TRBJ2-6 and V is TRBV10-3; 12 bases match TRBD1. From germline, CDR1 is ENHRY and CDR2 SYGVKD. J gave up 1 base and V 3 bases, and 7 bases lay outside the gene matches. CDR3 length: 19 amino acids.

V usage is TRBV7-2 and J usage is TRBJ1-2; no reliable D call. The ends were cut back, 1 base at V and 4 bases at J, with 13 bases in the middle. The CDR3 is made up of 15 amino acids. Germline loops: CDR1 SGHTA, CDR2 FQGNSA. This CDR3 is CASSLVSGSLYGYTF. The CDR3 DNA follows: TGTGCCAGCAGCTTAGTTTCTGGGTCCCTCTATGGCTACACCTTC.

The genes are TRBV18 and TRBJ1-1; possible D gene TRBD1, 6 bases. CDR3 size: 16 residues. V was trimmed by 4 bases and J by 4 bases, leaving 19 bases between them. Per germline, CDR1 KGHSH and CDR2 LQKENI. Here the CDR3 DNA reads TGTGCCAGCTCACTTAGACAGGACGTCGGCAGCACTGAAGCTTTCTTT. Translated, it gives CASSLRQDVGSTEAFF. The full variable domain, completed using reference TRBV18 and TRBJ1-1, is NAGVMQNPRHLVRRRGQEARLRCSPMKGHSHVYWYRQLPEEGLKFMVYLQKENIIDESGMPKERFSAEFPKEGPSILRIQQVVRGDSAAYFCASSLRQDVGSTEAFFGQGTRLTVV.

This clonotype was observed many times. The chain carries TRBV29-1 and TRBJ1-6; 7 bases map to TRBD1. Unmatched junction bases numbered 9, after V lost 6 bases and J lost 10 bases. Germline V gives CDR1 SQVTM, CDR2 ANQGSEA. The length of the CDR3 is 13 residues. The CDR3 DNA reads as TGCAGCGTGAGGGACAGCTGGGTGTCACCCCTCCACTTT. Amino acid sequence: CSVRDSWVSPLHF.

This clonotype was counted a few times. This rearrangement joins TRBV6-6 to TRBJ2-7; no clear D. The CDR3 is 13 residues long. Germline V lookup: CDR1 MNHNY, CDR2 SVGAGI (reference sequence). V lost 2 bases and J lost 1, with 6 bases in between. This CDR3 is CASSYPASYEQYF. The CDR3 DNA follows: TGTGCCAGCAGTTACCCAGCTTCCTACGAGCAGTACTTC.

This clonotype was observed many times. V usage is TRBV4-3 and J usage is TRBJ2-1, with 10 bases matching TRBD2. V gave up 3 bases and J gave up 7 bases; unmatched junction bases: 12. Germline-derived CDR1 and CDR2 are LGHNA and YSLEER. The CDR3 has 17 amino acids. The CDR3 sequence: CASSQEITSGVFNEQFF. CDR3 nucleotides: TGCGCCAGCAGCCAGGAAATTACTAGCGGGGTGTTTAATGAGCAGTTCTTC.

This clonotype appeared a few times. This chain connects TRBV27 to TRBJ2-7; TRBD2 matches 16 bases. With V trimmed by 5 bases and J by 5 bases, 3 bases remained unmatched. Germline V gene lookup returns CDR1 MNHEY and CDR2 SMNVEV (reference sequence). The CDR3 is 15 residues long. CDR3 nucleotides: TGTGCCAGCAGTCCAGGGACTAGCGGGGGGGACGAGCAGTACTTC. Amino acid sequence: CASSPGTSGGDEQYF.

This clonotype was detected ten times or more. The V gene is TRBV3-1, the J gene TRBJ2-7, with D unresolved. Germline V CDR1 and CDR2: LGHDT, YNNKEL (reference sequence). CDR3 length: 13 amino acids. Trimming removed 8 bases from V and 0 bases from J, with 11 bases in between. The CDR3 bases are TGTGCCAGCGGACGGACCACCTCCTACGAGCAGTACTTC. This sequence encodes CASGRTTSYEQYF.

This clonotype has ten or more counts. The chain employs TRBV12-3 or TRBV12-4 and TRBJ2-3; 8 positions match TRBD2. The CDR3 is made up of 14 amino acids. The trim removed 3 bases at V and 4 bases at J, leaving 3 bases unmatched. The DNA of the CDR3 is TGTGCCAGCAGTTTGAGCGGGAGCTCAGATACGCAGTATTTT. Protein product: CASSLSGSSDTQYF.

This clonotype was recorded many times. J is TRBJ2-3 and V is TRBV12-3 or TRBV12-4, with a possible D match to TRBD1 (5 bases). The CDR3 has 13 residues. Trimming took off 2 bases at V and 5 bases at J, with 8 bases between the two ends. This CDR3 is CASSLQGLDTQYF. In DNA, the CDR3 is TGTGCCAGCAGTTTACAGGGTTTAGATACGCAGTATTTT.

The chain has TRBV3-1 and TRBJ1-1; D might be TRBD1 (5 bases). Trimming removed 4 bases at V and 11 bases at J, with 20 bases between. Germline V gene lookup returns CDR1 LGHDT and CDR2 YNNKEL (reference sequence). This CDR3 has 14 amino acids. Written as DNA, the CDR3 is TGTGCCAGCAGCCCCCTACCGGGACGGGGGACCGCTTTCTTT. This sequence encodes CASSPLPGRGTAFF.

A few counts support this clonotype. The chain joins TRBV24-1 to TRBJ1-5; D remains unclear. This CDR3 is built from 13 residues. From germline, CDR1 is KGHDR and CDR2 SFDVKD. The V and J ends lost 0 bases and 9 bases respectively, with 8 bases between them. Here the CDR3 DNA reads TGTGCCACCAGTGATTTGGCCGGGGTGCCCCAGCATTTT. This encodes CATSDLAGVPQHF.

A few counts support this clonotype. This chain joins TRBV14 and TRBJ2-1; D unclear. The CDR3 runs to 13 residues. Germline V gene data show CDR1 as SGHDN and CDR2 as FVKESK. V was clipped by 2 bases and J by 6 bases, with 8 bases between them. The CDR3 region is CASSQIAGNEQFF. The CDR3 DNA sequence: TGTGCCAGCAGCCAAATCGCCGGCAATGAGCAGTTCTTC.

This sequence joins TRBV5-1 and TRBJ2-7, with D perhaps TRBD2 (5 bases). The V end was cut by 5 bases, the J end by 2 bases, with 23 bases between. The germline V gene has CDR1 SGHRS and CDR2 YFSETQ. CDR3 size: 17 residues. CDR3 coding DNA: TGCGCCAGCAGACTCCCGCCTCCCCCGGGGAACACCTACGAGCAGTACTTC. This gives the protein CASRLPPPPGNTYEQYF.

The CDR3 nucleotides are TGTGCCAGCAGTTACTCAGGACTAGTTTCCTCCTACAATGAGCAGTTCTTC. Its translation is CASSYSGLVSSYNEQFF. The chain carries TRBV6-2 or TRBV6-3 and TRBJ2-1, with 7 positions matching TRBD2. Germline V lookup: CDR1 MNHEY, CDR2 SVGEGT. The J segment lost 0 bases and the V segment lost 0 bases, leaving 5 bases of the junction unmatched. The CDR3 spans 17 residues.

The chain is built from TRBV6-2 or TRBV6-3 and TRBJ1-2; 9 bases are a match to TRBD1. Losses at the gene ends were 7 bases for V and 3 bases for J; bases not matched to a gene: 6. This CDR3 is built from 14 residues. Per germline, CDR1 MNHEY and CDR2 SVGEGT. CDR3: CASTKQGAYYGYTF. In nucleotides, the CDR3 is TGTGCCAGCACCAAACAGGGGGCTTACTATGGCTACACCTTC.

This clonotype has a handful of counts. CDR3 sequence (DNA): TGCGCCAGCAGCTTGGAGGGAAGGGGATATGGCGGCTACACCTTC. Its protein is CASSLEGRGYGGYTF. This chain uses TRBV5-1 with TRBJ1-2; possible D gene TRBD1, 5 bases. CDR1 SGHRS and CDR2 YFSETQ come from the germline V gene. The V and J ends lost 0 bases and 8 bases respectively, with 17 bases between them. CDR3 length equals 15 residues.

The chain joins TRBV24-1 to TRBJ2-7; 7 bases are a match to TRBD1. The ends lost 4 bases at V and 5 bases at J; junction bases unmatched: 4. This CDR3 comprises 13 residues. Germline lookup yields CDR1 KGHDR and CDR2 SFDVKD. The CDR3 protein is CATSETDRDEQYF. The CDR3, as DNA: TGTGCCACCAGTGAGACCGACAGGGACGAGCAGTACTTC.

This clonotype was seen at least ten times. The rearrangement links TRBV7-3 to TRBJ2-1; D call uncertain. This CDR3 is 13 amino acids long. Between the trimmed V and J ends, which lost 5 bases and 8 bases, there was a span of 13 bases. Germline V CDR1 and CDR2: SGHTA, FQGTGA. The CDR3 DNA sequence: TGTGCCAGCAGCCCAACACGGGCGGATGAGCAGTTCTTC. It is translated as CASSPTRADEQFF.